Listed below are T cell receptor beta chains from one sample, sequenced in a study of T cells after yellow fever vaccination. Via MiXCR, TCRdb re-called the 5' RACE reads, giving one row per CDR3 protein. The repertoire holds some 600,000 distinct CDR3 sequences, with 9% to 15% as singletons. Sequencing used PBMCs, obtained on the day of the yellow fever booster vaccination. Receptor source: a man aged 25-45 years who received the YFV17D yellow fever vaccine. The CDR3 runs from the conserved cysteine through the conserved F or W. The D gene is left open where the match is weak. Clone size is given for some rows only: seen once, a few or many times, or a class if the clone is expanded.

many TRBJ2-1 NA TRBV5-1 CASSLELATYNEQFF TGCGCCAGCAGCTTGGAGCTAGCGACTTACAATGAGCAGTTCTTC
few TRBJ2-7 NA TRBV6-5 CASSYSSPDIYEQYF TGTGCCAGCAGTTACAGCTCCCCAGACATCTACGAGCAGTACTTC
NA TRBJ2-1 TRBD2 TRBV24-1 CATSTSGGPYNEQFF TGTGCCACTAGTACTAGCGGAGGCCCCTACAATGAGCAGTTCTTC
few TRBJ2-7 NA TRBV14 CASSLLRDHSYEQYF TGTGCCAGCAGCCTCCTCCGGGACCACTCCTACGAGCAGTACTTC
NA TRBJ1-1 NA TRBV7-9 CASRPNTEAFF TGTGCCAGCAGGCCGAACACTGAAGCTTTCTTT
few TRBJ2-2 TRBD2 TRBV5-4 CASSFGLAATGELFF TGTGCCAGCAGCTTTGGACTAGCTGCGACCGGGGAGCTGTTTTTT
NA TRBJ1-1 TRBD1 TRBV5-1 CASSYTGENTEASF TGCGCCAGCAGCTACACAGGGGAGAACACTGAAGCTTCCTTT
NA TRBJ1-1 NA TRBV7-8 CASSLGTGGVDTEAFF TGTGCCAGCAGCTTAGGTACCGGGGGCGTGGACACTGAAGCTTTCTTT
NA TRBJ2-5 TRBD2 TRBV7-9 CASSYVPGLFETQYF TGTGCCAGCAGCTACGTCCCGGGACTATTCGAGACCCAGTACTTC
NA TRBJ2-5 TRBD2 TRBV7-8 CASSWSGEGSETQYF TGTGCCAGCAGCTGGTCGGGGGAGGGGTCAGAGACCCAGTACTTC
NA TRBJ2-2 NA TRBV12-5 CASVKQINTGELFF TGTGCTAGTGTTAAACAGATTAACACCGGGGAGCTGTTTTTT
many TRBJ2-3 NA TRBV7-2 CASSSTASTQYF TGTGCCAGCAGCTCGACAGCGAGTACGCAGTATTTT
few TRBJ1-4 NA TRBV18 CASSPAGVNEKLFF TGTGCCAGCTCACCGGCAGGGGTTAATGAAAAACTGTTTTTT
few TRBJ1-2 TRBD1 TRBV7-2 CASSTGQSYGYTF TGTGCCAGCAGCACGGGACAGAGCTATGGCTACACCTTC
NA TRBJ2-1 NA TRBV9 CASSVLAKYNEQFF TGTGCCAGCAGCGTACTAGCGAAATACAATGAGCAGTTCTTC
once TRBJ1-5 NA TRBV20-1 CSARTGYSNQPQHF TGCAGTGCTCGGACGGGTTATAGCAATCAGCCCCAGCATTTT
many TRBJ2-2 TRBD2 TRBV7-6 CASSGRGAGGTGELFF TGTGCCAGCAGCGGCCGTGGGGCGGGAGGAACCGGGGAGCTGTTTTTT
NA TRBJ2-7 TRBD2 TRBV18 CASSPPWTSGVSSYEQYF TGTGCCAGCTCACCACCTTGGACTAGCGGGGTTAGCTCCTACGAGCAGTACTTC
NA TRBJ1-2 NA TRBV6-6 CASSLVATYGYTF TGTGCCAGCAGCCTAGTCGCTACTTATGGCTACACCTTC
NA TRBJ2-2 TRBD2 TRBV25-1 CASSEVRTSGRTGELFF TGTGCCAGCAGTGAGGTACGGACTAGCGGGCGGACCGGGGAGCTGTTTTTT
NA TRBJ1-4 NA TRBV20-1 CSARELSTNEKLFF TGCAGTGCTAGAGAACTTTCAACTAATGAAAAACTGTTTTTT
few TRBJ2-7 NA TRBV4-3 CASSQDRQGLREQYF TGCGCCAGCAGCCAAGATCGTCAAGGACTACGGGAGCAGTACTTC
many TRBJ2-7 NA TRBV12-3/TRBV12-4 CASSPGIPQTSYEQYF TGTGCCAGCAGCCCCGGGATTCCTCAAACCTCCTACGAGCAGTACTTC
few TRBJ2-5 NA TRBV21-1 CASSNPPSQETQYF TGTGCCAGCAGCAACCCCCCCAGTCAAGAGACCCAGTACTTC
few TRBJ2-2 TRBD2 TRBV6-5 CASSYWASGRTRRRELFF TGTGCCAGCAGTTATTGGGCTAGCGGGAGAACAAGACGAAGGGAGCTGTTTTTT
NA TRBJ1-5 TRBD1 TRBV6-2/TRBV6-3 CASSWTGGNQPQHF TGTGCCAGCAGTTGGACAGGGGGCAATCAGCCCCAGCATTTT
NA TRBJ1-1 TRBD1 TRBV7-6 CASSLEGTGTGGTEAFF TGTGCCAGCAGCTTAGAGGGGACAGGGACAGGAGGAACTGAAGCTTTCTTT
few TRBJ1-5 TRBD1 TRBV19 CASTGTGVQPQHF TGTGCCAGTACCGGGACAGGGGTCCAGCCCCAGCATTTT
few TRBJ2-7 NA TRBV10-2 CASTGISSYEQYF TGCGCCAGTACAGGAATAAGCTCCTACGAGCAGTACTTC
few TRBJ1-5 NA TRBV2 CASKKGNDQPQHF TGTGCCAGCAAGAAGGGAAACGATCAGCCCCAGCATTTT
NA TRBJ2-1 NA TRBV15 CATSRDLELGKAQFF TGTGCCACCAGCAGAGATCTGGAGTTGGGGAAGGCGCAGTTCTTC
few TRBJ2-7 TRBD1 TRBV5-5 CASTPGGTGYEQYF TGTGCCAGCACCCCAGGGGGCACGGGCTACGAGCAGTACTTC
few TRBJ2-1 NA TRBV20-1 CSARGLERYNEQFF TGCAGTGCCCGAGGTCTGGAAAGATACAATGAGCAGTTCTTC
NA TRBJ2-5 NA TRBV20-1 CSARKTVQETQYF TGCAGTGCTAGGAAGACAGTCCAAGAGACCCAGTACTTC
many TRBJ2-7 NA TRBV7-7 CASSLDQGYEQYF TGTGCCAGCAGCTTAGATCAGGGTTACGAGCAGTACTTC
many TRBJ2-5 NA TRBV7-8 CASSSQGGIQTQYF TGTGCCAGCAGCTCCCAGGGGGGGATTCAGACCCAGTACTTC
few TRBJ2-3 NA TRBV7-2 CASSFSLGTDTQYF TGTGCCAGCAGCTTTTCCCTCGGGACTGATACGCAGTATTTT
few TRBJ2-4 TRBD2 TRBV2 CASTRLAEIAKNIQYF TGTGCCAGCACTAGACTAGCGGAGATAGCCAAAAACATTCAGTACTTC
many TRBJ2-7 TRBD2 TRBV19 CASSRLAGTYEQYF TGTGCCAGTAGTCGACTAGCGGGAACCTACGAGCAGTACTTC
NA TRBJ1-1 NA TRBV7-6 CASSAYGTTEAFF TGTGCCAGCAGCGCCTATGGGACCACTGAAGCTTTCTTT
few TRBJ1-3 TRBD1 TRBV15 CATSSDRVTGNTIYF TGTGCCACCAGCAGTGACAGGGTAACTGGAAACACCATATATTTT
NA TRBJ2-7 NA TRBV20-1 CSARDWAVLSTYEQYF TGCAGTGCTAGAGATTGGGCGGTACTAAGTACCTACGAGCAGTACTTC
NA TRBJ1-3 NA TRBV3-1 CASSQVGRAGNTIYF TGTGCCAGCAGCCAAGTGGGCAGGGCCGGAAACACCATATATTTT
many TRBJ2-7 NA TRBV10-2 CASSEPSRGFDEQYF TGCGCCAGCAGTGAGCCCAGTCGGGGGTTCGACGAGCAGTACTTC
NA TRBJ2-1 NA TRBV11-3 CASSPSSASYNEQFF TGTGCCAGCAGCCCATCCAGCGCGTCCTACAATGAGCAGTTCTTC
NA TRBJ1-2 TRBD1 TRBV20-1 CSAKPQGGGYGYTF TGCAGTGCGAAGCCACAGGGGGGAGGCTATGGCTACACCTTC
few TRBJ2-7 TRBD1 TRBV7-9 CASSLTGETYEQYF TGTGCCAGCAGCTTAACAGGGGAAACCTACGAGCAGTACTTC
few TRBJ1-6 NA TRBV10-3 CAISESVQVVADSPLHF TGTGCCATCAGTGAGTCGGTACAGGTCGTGGCCGATTCACCCCTCCACTTT
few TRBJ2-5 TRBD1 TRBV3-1 CASSHRTGAETQYF TGTGCCAGCAGCCATCGGACAGGGGCGGAGACCCAGTACTTC
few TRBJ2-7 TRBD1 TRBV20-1 CSARTSLGQGTYEQYF TGCAGTGCTAGAACATCCCTTGGACAGGGGACCTACGAGCAGTACTTC
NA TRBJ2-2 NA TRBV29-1 CSVYFVGELFF TGCAGCGTTTATTTCGTGGGGGAGCTGTTTTTT
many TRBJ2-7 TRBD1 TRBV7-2 CASSRDSSSYEQYF TGTGCCAGCAGCCGGGACAGTAGCTCCTACGAGCAGTACTTC
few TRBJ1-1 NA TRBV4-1 CASRGAANTEAFF TGCGCCAGCAGGGGGGCAGCGAACACTGAAGCTTTCTTT
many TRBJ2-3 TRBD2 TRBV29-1 CSVELGLAGGSVADTQYF TGCAGCGTTGAGCTGGGACTAGCGGGAGGGTCGGTTGCAGATACGCAGTATTTT